The clone carrying this TCR beta chain was recorded many times. Trimming removed 1 base from V and 1 base from J; junction bases left unmatched: 1. The CDR3 loop spans 15 amino acids. CDR1 and CDR2 (germline): SGHTA, FQGNSA. This record belongs to a study of T-cell memory formation after mild COVID-19. Turning to the study itself: Largely donor-specific sequence clusters came from two donors.

TCRdb passed the 5' RACE reads through MiXCR, listing each CDR3 protein once. The sample lists a few hundred thousand distinct CDR3 sequences; 20% to 25% were seen once. This sequence joins TRBV7-2 and TRBJ2-7, with 10 positions matching TRBD1. This sequence was found in an adult woman who had mild COVID-19 (a few samples of this study predate the infection). Cell type and time point are not known. The sequenced sample was PBMCs or a T cell subset sorted from them (not recorded which). The CDR3 region has the DNA TGTGCCAGCAGCTTAGGGGGACAGGGGTCCTACGAGCAGTACTTC. Residues: CASSLGGQGSYEQYF.